The sequence of this T cell receptor (beta chain) was determined in a study of beta chain features in type 1 diabetes. Study results and caveats: The naive, central memory and Treg TCRB repertoires showed an apparent similarity that was greater among patients than among healthy donors. Type 1 diabetes patients had fewer VDJ junction insertions and more deletions. Type 1 diabetes patients had moderately but significantly shorter TCRB CDR3s in all four CD4+ subsets.

Germline assignment: CDR1 SGHRS and CDR2 YFSETQ. CDR3 length: 15 amino acids. V was pared by 6 bases and J by 5 bases, with 8 bases of the junction left unmatched. As every portion of the isolated RNA was reverse transcribed, the sequencing read expressed TCRB transcripts. Using immunoSEQ multiplex PCR, the repertoire was profiled, and TCRdb retains in-frame clones only, with some absent. The sample records about 15,000 clones, over 55% being singletons. As regards this clone: Its cognate antigen is unknown.

The J gene is TRBJ2-3, the V gene TRBV5-1, with 11 bases lining up with TRBD2. Material for sequencing was stem cell memory CD4+ T cells from blood. This clonotype originated in a woman aged 18-29 years with type 1 diabetes. The CDR3 coding sequence is TGCGCCAGCACACTAGCGGGGGCCACCCGAGATACGCAGTATTTT. Its protein product is CASTLAGATRDTQYF.